Following are 9 T cell receptor beta chains from one sample sequenced in a study of OX40 agonist ivuxolimab in advanced cancers. Some clones are missing from TCRdb's copy, which holds only in-frame ones; the method was immunoSEQ multiplex PCR. The top ten clones hold around 0.99% of a sample with about 58,000 clones, roughly 84% of them seen once. The sample here was CD4+ or CD8+ T cells sorted from blood, taken in a trial of the OX40 agonist ivuxolimab. The receptor set was obtained from an adult with an advanced solid tumor such as melanoma, head and neck, liver or kidney cancer.

J is TRBJ1-1 and V is TRBV7-9; the D gene is possibly TRBD1 (5 bases). There are 13 residues in the CDR3. The V end was cut by 8 bases, the J end by 1 base, with 11 bases between. Per germline, CDR1 SEHNR and CDR2 FQNEAQ (reference sequence). The CDR3 loop is CASSGGTNTEAFF. The CDR3 region has the DNA TGTGCCAGCTCGGGGGGGACGAACACTGAAGCTTTCTTT.

V and J are TRBV19 and TRBJ1-6; D call uncertain. Germline-derived CDR1 and CDR2 are LNHDA and SQIVND (reference sequence). The CDR3 contains 13 residues. With 4 bases removed from V and 7 bases from J, the gap between germline ends came to 8 bases. CDR3 loop: CASSTTFNSPLHF. As DNA, the CDR3 is TGTGCCAGTAGTACGACCTTCAATTCACCCCTCCACTTT.

The genes are TRBV4-2 and TRBJ2-5; 10 nucleotides line up with TRBD2. The J segment lost 3 bases and the V segment lost 0 bases, leaving 7 bases of the junction unmatched. The CDR3 loop spans 17 amino acids. In germline, CDR1 is LGHNA, CDR2 YNFKEQ. CDR3: CASSQEIAGGREETQYF. CDR3 bases: TGTGCCAGCAGCCAAGAAATAGCGGGGGGTCGGGAAGAGACCCAGTACTTC.

The chain couples TRBV4-2 to TRBJ1-1, with D unresolved. Germline CDR1 is LGHNA and CDR2 is YNFKEQ. This CDR3 spans 15 amino acids. Trimming shortened V by 7 bases and J by 3 bases, and 18 bases separated the two germline ends. DNA for the CDR3: TGTGCCAGCACCCGGATGGACGGCGACTACACTGAAGCTTTCTTT. Its translation: CASTRMDGDYTEAFF.

This clone was observed a single time. The chain employs TRBV4-1 and TRBJ1-1; D remains unclear. CDR1 and CDR2 from the germline V gene are MGHRA and YSYEKL. The germline V and J ends were trimmed by 5 bases and 0 bases, with 16 bases remaining between them. The CDR3 is 16 amino acids. CDR3 region: CASSWLPRIMNTEAFF. CDR3 coding DNA: TGCGCCAGCAGCTGGCTCCCCAGGATAATGAACACTGAAGCTTTCTTT.

V gene TRBV5-1 combines with J gene TRBJ1-1; TRBD1 matches 9 bases. V was pared by 6 bases and J by 5 bases, with 5 bases of the junction left unmatched. There are 13 residues in the CDR3. CDR1 and CDR2 from the germline V gene are SGHRS and YFSETQ. This CDR3 reads CASTGQGRTEAFF. CDR3 bases: TGCGCCAGCACGGGACAGGGTCGGACTGAAGCTTTCTTT.

The CDR3 reads CASSPYPGPNTGELFF. CDR3 sequence (DNA): TGTGCCAGTAGCCCTTACCCCGGACCTAACACCGGGGAGCTGTTTTTT. This chain uses TRBV19 with TRBJ2-2; no definite D call. CDR1 and CDR2 (germline): LNHDA, SQIVND (reference sequence). There are 16 residues in the CDR3. The V gene lost 6 bases and the J gene lost 2 bases, with 16 bases spanning the gap.

This chain links TRBV2 with TRBJ1-6, with D hard to call. The CDR3 covers 14 residues. CDR1 SNHLY and CDR2 FYNNEI come from the germline V gene. V lost 7 bases and J 11 bases, leaving 18 bases between the germline ends. The CDR3 DNA is TGTGCCAGCAACCCCGCCCAGGCGAATCCACCCCTCCACTTT. Residues: CASNPAQANPPLHF.

The chain links TRBV19 to TRBJ1-2; tentative D call: TRBD1 (5 bases). V gave up 7 bases and J gave up 0 bases, with 18 bases separating them. This CDR3 has 16 residues. Germline V lookup: CDR1 LNHDA, CDR2 SQIVND (reference sequence). The DNA of the CDR3 is TGTGCCAGTACCCCCCGGGGGGTTGGAGCTAACTATGGCTACACCTTC. This translates into CASTPRGVGANYGYTF.